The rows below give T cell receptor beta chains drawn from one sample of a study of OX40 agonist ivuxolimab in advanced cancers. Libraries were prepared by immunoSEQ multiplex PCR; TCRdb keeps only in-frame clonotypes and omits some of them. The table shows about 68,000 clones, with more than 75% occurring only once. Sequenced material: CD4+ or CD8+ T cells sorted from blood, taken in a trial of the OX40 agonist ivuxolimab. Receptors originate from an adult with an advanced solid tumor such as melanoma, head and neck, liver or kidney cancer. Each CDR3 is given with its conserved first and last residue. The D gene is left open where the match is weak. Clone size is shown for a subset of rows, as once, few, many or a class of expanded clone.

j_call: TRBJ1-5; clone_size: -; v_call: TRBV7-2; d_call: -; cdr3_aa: CASSPRTADVPQHF; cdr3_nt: TGTGCCAGCAGCCCGCGAACTGCGGACGTCCCCCAGCATTTT
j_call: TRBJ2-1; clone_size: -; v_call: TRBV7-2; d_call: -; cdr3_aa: CASSLAEEAEQFF; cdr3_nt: TGTGCCAGCAGCTTAGCGGAGGAAGCTGAGCAGTTCTTC
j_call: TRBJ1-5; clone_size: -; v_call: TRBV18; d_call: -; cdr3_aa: CASSPAQGLDQPQHF; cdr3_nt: TGTGCCAGCTCACCAGCGCAGGGCCTAGATCAGCCCCAGCATTTT
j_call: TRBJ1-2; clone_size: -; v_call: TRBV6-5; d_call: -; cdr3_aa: CASSPGGLGYTF; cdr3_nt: TGTGCCAGCAGTCCGGGGGGGCTCGGCTACACCTTC
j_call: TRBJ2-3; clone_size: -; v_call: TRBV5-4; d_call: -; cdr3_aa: CASSAGSTDTQYF; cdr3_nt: TGTGCCAGCAGTGCCGGGAGTACAGATACGCAGTATTTT
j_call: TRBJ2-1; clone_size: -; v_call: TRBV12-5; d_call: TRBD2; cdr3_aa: CASGPRPLYGGDNEQFF; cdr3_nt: TGTGCTAGTGGCCCTCGACCCCTATATGGGGGGGACAATGAGCAGTTCTTC
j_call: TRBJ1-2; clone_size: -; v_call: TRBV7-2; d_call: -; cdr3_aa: CASSFAGTSQGYGYTF; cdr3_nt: TGTGCCAGCTCTTTTGCTGGGACATCCCAGGGCTATGGCTACACCTTC
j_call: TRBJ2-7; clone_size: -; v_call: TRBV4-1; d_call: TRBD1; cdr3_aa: CASSQDHRGFSYEQYF; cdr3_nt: TGCGCCAGCAGCCAAGATCACAGGGGCTTTTCCTACGAGCAGTACTTC
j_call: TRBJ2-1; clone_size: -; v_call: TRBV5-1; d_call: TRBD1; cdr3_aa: CASSLVVTGVSYNEQFF; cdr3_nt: TGCGCCAGCAGCTTGGTGGTCACAGGGGTCTCCTACAATGAGCAGTTCTTC
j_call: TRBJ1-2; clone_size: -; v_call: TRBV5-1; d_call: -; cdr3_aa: CASSWGPLDGYTF; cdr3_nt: TGCGCCAGCAGCTGGGGACCGCTCGACGGCTACACCTTC
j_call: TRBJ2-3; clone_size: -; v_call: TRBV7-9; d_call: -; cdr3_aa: CASSWGSPDTQYF; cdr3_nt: TGTGCCAGCAGCTGGGGTTCCCCAGATACGCAGTATTTT
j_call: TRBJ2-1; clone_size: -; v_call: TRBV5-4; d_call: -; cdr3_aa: CASLRRVIANEQFF; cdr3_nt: TGTGCCAGCTTACGGCGGGTGATAGCGAATGAGCAGTTCTTC
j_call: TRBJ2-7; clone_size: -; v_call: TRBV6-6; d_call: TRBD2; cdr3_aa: CASTPAGRNEQYF; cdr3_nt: TGTGCCAGCACCCCAGCGGGGAGGAACGAGCAGTACTTC
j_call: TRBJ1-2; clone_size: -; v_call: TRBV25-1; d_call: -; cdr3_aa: CASTGEGYGYTF; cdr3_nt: TGTGCCAGCACCGGGGAAGGGTATGGCTACACCTTC
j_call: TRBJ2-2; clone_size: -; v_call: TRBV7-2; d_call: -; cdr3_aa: CASSVTNTGELFF; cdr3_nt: TGTGCCAGCAGCGTGACGAACACCGGGGAGCTGTTTTTT
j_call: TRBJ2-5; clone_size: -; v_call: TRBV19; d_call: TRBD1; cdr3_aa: CASSIPQGGTQYF; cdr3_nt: TGTGCCAGTAGTATACCACAGGGGGGGACCCAGTACTTC
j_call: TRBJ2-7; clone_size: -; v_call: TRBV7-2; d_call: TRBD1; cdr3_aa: CASSWDRGLYEQYF; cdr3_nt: TGTGCCAGCAGCTGGGACAGGGGGCTCTACGAGCAGTACTTC
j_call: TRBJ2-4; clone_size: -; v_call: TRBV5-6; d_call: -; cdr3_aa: CASSLPGEAKNIQYF; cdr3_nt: TGTGCCAGCAGTCTGCCGGGGGAGGCCAAAAACATTCAGTACTTC
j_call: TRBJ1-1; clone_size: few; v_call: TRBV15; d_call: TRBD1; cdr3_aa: CATSRAGQGAQTEAFF; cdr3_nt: TGTGCCACCAGCAGAGCCGGACAGGGGGCGCAAACTGAAGCTTTCTTT